The clone carrying this T cell receptor (beta chain) has only one observation. Its antigen is unknown. A much larger clone lies a single base off, so this may be a read error. CDR3 length: 16 residues. CDR1 is MNHNY, CDR2 SVGAGI, per germline (reference sequence). This record belongs to a study of T cell repertoires in cytomegalovirus infection. Study background: TCR beta signatures that were public indicated CMV infection and matching HLA type. Study-level findings and limits: Across the ex vivo response, the dominant clonotypes were HLA-C-restricted CMV-specific TCR beta clonotypes.

TCRdb reprocessed the reads via MiXCR and lists one record per CDR3 protein. Among some 600,000 distinct CDR3 sequences listed, approximately 24% were seen once. The sample was CD8+ T cells from PBMCs. This sequence was found in a human donor in good health (CMV status not recorded). Some clones in this sample may be carry-over from other donors' samples. The V call is TRBV6-6, the J call TRBJ2-4; D may be TRBD1 or TRBD2 (7 bases each). CDR3 amino acids: CANSTDREGSWNIQYF. CDR3 nucleotide sequence: TGTGCCAACAGTACCGACAGGGAGGGTTCTTGGAACATTCAGTACTTC.